This entry lists 3 T cell receptor beta chains sequenced from one sample in a study of blood T cell repertoires in COVID-19. Profiled with immunoSEQ multiplex PCR; TCRdb holds only in-frame clones, not every one. The sample records approximately 76,000 clones, under 95% being singletons. The material sequenced was peripheral blood. These receptors originate from a human donor in a cohort sampled during active COVID-19.

The chain has TRBV11-2 and TRBJ2-7; TRBD1 matches at 9 bases. Germline CDR1 and CDR2: SGHAT and FQNNGV. The J segment lost 4 bases and the V segment lost 5 bases, leaving 21 bases of the junction unmatched. CDR3 length equals 19 residues. Written as DNA, the CDR3 is TGTGCCAGCAGCCATGGGACAGGGTATGGGTATTTCAGTCGATACGAGCAGTACTTC. Amino acids: CASSHGTGYGYFSRYEQYF.

DNA for the CDR3: TGCAGCGTTGAACGGCAGGGGGCTAGCTATGGCTACACCTTC. Translated: CSVERQGASYGYTF. This chain connects TRBV29-1 to TRBJ1-2; TRBD1 matches at 8 bases. This CDR3 comprises 14 residues. J gave up 4 bases and V 2 bases, and 6 bases lay outside the gene matches. The V gene's germline CDR1 is SQVTM and CDR2 ANQGSEA.

The count of this clone is one. The chain is built from TRBV19 and TRBJ2-7, with 11 bases that match TRBD1. Germline CDR1 is LNHDA and CDR2 is SQIVND (reference sequence). Trimming took 3 bases from V and 2 from J; bases not matched to a gene: 0. This CDR3 is built from 14 residues. The CDR3 region is CASSMGQGAYEQYF. DNA for the CDR3: TGTGCCAGTAGTATGGGACAGGGGGCCTACGAGCAGTACTTC.